The 16 T cell receptor beta chains presented below share a single source sample, sequenced in a study of cytomegalovirus exposure and HLA in healthy donors. PCR amplification relied on 60 Vbeta primers (plus 13 Jbeta primers). The table came from immunoSEQ multiplex PCR; TCRdb's copy has only in-frame clones and leaves some out. The sample carries approximately 71,000 clones, less than 80% recorded once. Sequencing was performed on PBMCs. Source of these receptors: a woman aged 40 to 50 in good health and CMV-seropositive.

V usage is TRBV5-1 and J usage is TRBJ2-5; a possible D gene is TRBD2 (6 bases). Trimming took off 2 bases at V and 5 bases at J, with 13 bases between the two ends. This CDR3 spans 14 amino acids. Germline V CDR1 and CDR2: SGHRS, YFSETQ. The CDR3: CASSFGTGGETQYF. The CDR3 DNA reads TGCGCCAGCAGCTTCGGGACCGGAGGGGAGACCCAGTACTTC. Supplemented by reference TRBV5-1 and TRBJ2-5, the full variable domain reads KAGVTQTPRYLIKTRGQQVTLSCSPISGHRSVSWYQQTPGQGLQFLFEYFSETQRNKGNFPGRFSGRQFSNSRSEMNVSTLELGDSALYLCASSFGTGGETQYFGPGTRLLVL.

This chain connects TRBV4-1 to TRBJ1-5; possible D gene TRBD1, 6 bases. Looked up from germline, CDR1 is MGHRA and CDR2 is YSYEKL. V gave up 4 bases and J gave up 5 bases, with 9 bases separating them. The CDR3 is 13 amino acids. CDR3 in DNA: TGCGCCAGCAGCCTAGACAGGTATCAGCCCCAGCATTTT. Translation gives CASSLDRYQPQHF.

A few counts support this clone. V gene TRBV11-2 combines with J gene TRBJ2-2, with a weak D call TRBD2 (6 bases). Trimming cost V 4 bases and J 0 bases, with 21 bases left between them. The CDR3 is made up of 19 amino acids. Germline V gene lookup returns CDR1 SGHAT and CDR2 FQNNGV. CDR3 nucleotide sequence: TGTGCCAGCAGCTCCCCATTGGGACTTGACGGAACGAACACCGGGGAGCTGTTTTTT. Translation gives CASSSPLGLDGTNTGELFF.

Remarks on this clone: At the DNA level, this CDR3 is encoded by other sequences in the same sample as well. The chain recombines TRBV7-3 with TRBJ1-1; D gene uncertain. Germline CDR1 is SGHTA and CDR2 is FQGTGA. The V end was cut by 2 bases, the J end by 4 bases, with 8 bases between. This CDR3 spans 13 amino acids. CDR3 DNA sequence: TGTGCCAGCAGCTTATCAGAGGGCACTGAAGCTTTCTTT. It specifies CASSLSEGTEAFF.

This clone was seen more than once but under ten times. V usage is TRBV19 and J usage is TRBJ2-7; 10 bases are a match to TRBD2. The V gene's germline CDR1 is LNHDA and CDR2 SQIVND (reference sequence). After removal of 6 bases from V and 3 bases from J, the junction contained 11 bases not matched to a gene. CDR3 length: 16 amino acids. CDR3 bases: TGTGCCAGTAGAAGACCTCTTAGCGGGGGGTTCTACGAGCAGTACTTC. This translates into CASRRPLSGGFYEQYF.

V gene TRBV30 combines with J gene TRBJ2-3; D is perhaps TRBD2 (5 bases). The CDR3 has 16 amino acids. The V end lost 0 bases, the J end lost 0 bases, and 13 bases lay between the germline ends. Germline V gene lookup returns CDR1 GTSNPN and CDR2 SVGIG (reference sequence). CDR3 sequence: CAWSVLLGGSTDTQYF. CDR3 DNA: TGTGCCTGGAGTGTATTATTGGGCGGGAGCACAGATACGCAGTATTTT.

The chain couples TRBV11-2 to TRBJ1-1, with D unclear. Germline V CDR1 and CDR2: SGHAT, FQNNGV. The CDR3 covers 16 residues. V was pared by 1 base and J by 0 bases, with 12 bases between. The CDR3 is CASSLGVMNVNTEAFF. CDR3 nucleotide sequence: TGTGCCAGCAGCTTAGGCGTCATGAACGTGAACACTGAAGCTTTCTTT. The full variable domain, its missing parts supplied by reference TRBV11-2 and TRBJ1-1, is EAGVAQSPRYKIIEKRQSVAFWCNPISGHATLYWYQQILGQGPKLLIQFQNNGVVDDSQLPKDRFSAERLKGVDSTLKIQPAKLEDSAVYLCASSLGVMNVNTEAFFGQGTRLTVV.

V is TRBV9 and J is TRBJ2-1, with 8 bases that match TRBD2. Trimming cost V 0 bases and J 6 bases; bases outside gene matches: 2. Germline V gene sequence: CDR1 SGDLS, CDR2 YYNGEE. This CDR3 is 14 amino acids long. In DNA, the CDR3 is TGTGCCAGCAGCGTAGGAGGGACTAGCAATGAGCAGTTCTTC. As protein: CASSVGGTSNEQFF.

The J gene is TRBJ2-1, the V gene TRBV29-1, with D tentatively TRBD2 (5 bases). V was shortened by 7 bases and J by 4 bases, with 20 bases between the two germline ends. This CDR3 has 15 residues. Germline CDR1 is SQVTM and CDR2 is ANQGSEA. The CDR3 protein is CSAPYPGSYYNEQFF. CDR3 DNA: TGCAGCGCTCCCTACCCGGGATCGTATTACAATGAGCAGTTCTTC.

This clone has more than one count but fewer than ten. The sample carries other DNA sequences with the same CDR3. This rearrangement joins TRBV11-1 to TRBJ1-4, with no clear D. Germline CDR1 SGHAT, CDR2 FQDESV (reference sequence). Trimming cost V 1 base and J 7 bases, with 13 bases left between them. The CDR3 has 15 amino acids. The CDR3, as DNA: TGTGCCAGCAGCTTAGAAGGTACTTCGGGTGAAAAACTGTTTTTT. Its translation: CASSLEGTSGEKLFF.

The DNA for the CDR3 is TGTGCCAGCAGTGTAGGGGGAAGCTCCTACGAGCAGTACTTC. Its translation: CASSVGGSSYEQYF. This sequence joins TRBV2 and TRBJ2-7; TRBD1 is a possible D gene (6 bases). Looked up from germline, CDR1 is SNHLY and CDR2 is FYNNEI. The CDR3 is 14 amino acids. Trimming pared 4 bases from V and 0 bases from J, leaving 10 bases between. The full variable domain, rest sourced from reference TRBV2 and TRBJ2-7, is EPEVTQTPSHQVTQMGQEVILRCVPISNHLYFYWYRQILGQKVEFLVSFYNNEISEKSEIFDDQFSVERPDGSNFTLKIRSTKLEDSAMYFCASSVGGSSYEQYFGPGTRLTVT.

The chain joins TRBV5-5 to TRBJ1-2, with 8 bases matching TRBD1. This CDR3 region has 13 residues. Trimming cost V 3 bases and J 6 bases; bases outside gene matches: 4. CDR1 is SGHKS and CDR2 is YYEKEE in the germline V gene (reference sequence). As DNA, the CDR3 is TGTGCCAGCAGCTACCGGACAGGGAATGGCTACACCTTC. Encoded protein: CASSYRTGNGYTF.

The V call is TRBV2, the J call TRBJ2-2, with a tentative D call TRBD1 (6 bases). The CDR3 length is 14 residues. Germline V gene data show CDR1 as SNHLY and CDR2 as FYNNEI. Trimming stripped 6 bases from V and 0 bases from J, with 8 bases between. The DNA of the CDR3 is TGTGCCAGCAGACGACAGGCGAACACCGGGGAGCTGTTTTTT. Encoded protein: CASRRQANTGELFF.

The chain uses TRBV5-1 and TRBJ2-5, with 8 bases aligning to TRBD1. This CDR3 comprises 15 residues. Germline lookup yields CDR1 SGHRS and CDR2 YFSETQ. The ends lost 1 base at V and 2 bases at J; junction bases unmatched: 4. CDR3 DNA: TGCGCCAGCAGCTTGTATGACAGGGGACAAGAGACCCAGTACTTC. This translates into CASSLYDRGQETQYF.

This sequence joins TRBV10-2 and TRBJ1-2; 10 nucleotides align to TRBD1. Germline assignment: CDR1 WSHSY and CDR2 SAAADI. Trimming at V came to 2 bases and at J to 2 bases, leaving 2 bases not matched to a gene. The CDR3 sequence is 15 residues long. The CDR3 nucleotides are TGCGCCAGCAGTGAGAGGACAGGGGGGAACTATGGCTACACCTTC. It codes for CASSERTGGNYGYTF.

This clone was found once. V is TRBV5-1 and J is TRBJ2-4; 7 bases line up with TRBD1. V was pared by 4 bases and J by 2 bases, with 6 bases of the junction left unmatched. Germline-derived CDR1 and CDR2 are SGHRS and YFSETQ. The CDR3 is 15 amino acids. CDR3 DNA sequence: TGCGCCAGCAGCGGACTGACAGGGACCAAAAACATTCAGTACTTC. Residues: CASSGLTGTKNIQYF.